Listed below are T cell receptor beta chains from one sample, sequenced in a study of cytomegalovirus exposure and HLA in healthy donors. Assay: immunoSEQ multiplex PCR; the TCRdb copy retains only in-frame clones and omits some. The table has 150,000 to 200,000 clones, around 85% seen once. Specimen: PBMCs. These receptor sequences come from a man under 40 in good health and CMV-seropositive. Each CDR3 is given with its conserved first and last residue. A D gene is named only where the DNA matches it firmly. Size tells how often a clone was seen (once, few, many) or the class of an expanded clone, and some rows leave it out.

CDR3aa: CASSRSTGVNTEAFF
CDR3nt: TGTGCCAGTAGTAGGTCGACAGGGGTGAACACTGAAGCTTTCTTT
abundance: .
j_gene: TRBJ1-1
d_gene: TRBD1
v_gene: TRBV19

CDR3aa: CASRSQGENSPLHF
CDR3nt: TGTGCCAGCCGATCACAGGGGGAAAATTCACCCCTCCACTTT
abundance: .
j_gene: TRBJ1-6
d_gene: TRBD1
v_gene: TRBV2

CDR3aa: CASSLVAGDTQYF
CDR3nt: TGCGCCAGCAGCTTGGTAGCGGGAGATACGCAGTATTTT
abundance: .
j_gene: TRBJ2-3
d_gene: TRBD2
v_gene: TRBV5-1

CDR3aa: CASSGGGAGETQYF
CDR3nt: TGTGCCAGCAGCGGAGGGGGGGCCGGGGAGACCCAGTACTTC
abundance: once
j_gene: TRBJ2-5
d_gene: .
v_gene: TRBV9

CDR3aa: CASSSRGYNEAFF
CDR3nt: TGTGCCAGCAGCTCCCGGGGTTATAATGAAGCTTTCTTT
abundance: .
j_gene: TRBJ1-1
d_gene: .
v_gene: TRBV7-6

CDR3aa: CASSLASGTEAFF
CDR3nt: TGTGCCAGCAGCTTAGCCTCCGGGACAGAAGCTTTCTTT
abundance: .
j_gene: TRBJ1-1
d_gene: .
v_gene: TRBV7-6

CDR3aa: CASRLSHYEQYF
CDR3nt: TGTGCAAGTCGCTTATCCCATTACGAGCAGTACTTC
abundance: .
j_gene: TRBJ2-7
d_gene: .
v_gene: TRBV12-2

CDR3aa: CASSYTGVWQYF
CDR3nt: TGTGCCAGCAGCTATACAGGGGTTTGGCAGTACTTC
abundance: .
j_gene: TRBJ2-7
d_gene: TRBD1
v_gene: TRBV5-5

CDR3aa: CASSPTARGPGYTF
CDR3nt: TGTGCCAGCTCACCAACTGCCAGAGGTCCCGGCTACACCTTC
abundance: .
j_gene: TRBJ1-2
d_gene: .
v_gene: TRBV18

CDR3aa: CASSSRQGWNGYTF
CDR3nt: TGTGCCAGCAGCTCGCGACAGGGATGGAATGGCTACACCTTC
abundance: .
j_gene: TRBJ1-2
d_gene: TRBD1
v_gene: TRBV9